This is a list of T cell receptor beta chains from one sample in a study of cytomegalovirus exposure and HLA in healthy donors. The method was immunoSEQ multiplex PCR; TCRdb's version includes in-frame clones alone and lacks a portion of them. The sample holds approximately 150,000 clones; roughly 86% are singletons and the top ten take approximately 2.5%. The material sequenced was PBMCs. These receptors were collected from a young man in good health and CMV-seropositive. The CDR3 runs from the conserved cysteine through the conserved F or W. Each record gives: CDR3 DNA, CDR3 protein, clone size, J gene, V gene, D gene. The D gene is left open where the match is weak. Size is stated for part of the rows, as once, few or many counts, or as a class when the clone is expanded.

DNA: TGCGCCAGCAGCCAAGTGGCTAGCGGGAGGTTAAATGAGCAGTTCTTC
CDR3: CASSQVASGRLNEQFF
size: -
J: TRBJ2-1
V: TRBV4-1
D: TRBD2

DNA: TGTGCCAGCCTACAGGGACAGGGATTGAGCAATCAGCCCCAGCATTTT
CDR3: CASLQGQGLSNQPQHF
size: -
J: TRBJ1-5
V: TRBV28
D: TRBD1

DNA: TGTGCCAGCAGTCCTACAGGGGGCGTCACTGAAGCTTTCTTT
CDR3: CASSPTGGVTEAFF
size: -
J: TRBJ1-1
V: TRBV6-5
D: TRBD1

DNA: TGTGCCACCAGCAAATACCGACAGGGGTACGAGCAGTACTTC
CDR3: CATSKYRQGYEQYF
size: -
J: TRBJ2-7
V: TRBV15
D: TRBD1

DNA: TGTGCCGTACGGGACAGGGGGTTTGGCTACACCTTC
CDR3: CAVRDRGFGYTF
size: few
J: TRBJ1-2
V: TRBV6-1
D: TRBD1

DNA: TGTGCCAGCAGCCCAGAGCGGGGCCCCACAGATACGCAGTATTTT
CDR3: CASSPERGPTDTQYF
size: -
J: TRBJ2-3
V: TRBV9
D: TRBD2

DNA: TGCGCCAGCAGCCAAGATTTGATCAGCTCCTACGAGCAGTACTTC
CDR3: CASSQDLISSYEQYF
size: few
J: TRBJ2-7
V: TRBV4-3
D: -

DNA: TGTGCCATCAGTGATCGGGGGGATGGCACTGAAGCTTTCTTT
CDR3: CAISDRGDGTEAFF
size: -
J: TRBJ1-1
V: TRBV10-3
D: -

DNA: TGTGCCAGACAGGGTGGGGAGACCCAGTACTTC
CDR3: CARQGGETQYF
size: -
J: TRBJ2-5
V: TRBV2
D: -

DNA: TGTGCCAGCAGTATAGGGCAGGGGGCCTATCAGCCCCAGCATTTT
CDR3: CASSIGQGAYQPQHF
size: -
J: TRBJ1-5
V: TRBV2
D: TRBD1

DNA: TGTGCCAGCAGTGAAGGGCCAGGGAGCACAGATACGCAGTATTTT
CDR3: CASSEGPGSTDTQYF
size: -
J: TRBJ2-3
V: TRBV6-4
D: -

DNA: TGTGCCAGTAGCCCGACAGGGGGGGACAGCAATCAGCCCCAGCATTTT
CDR3: CASSPTGGDSNQPQHF
size: -
J: TRBJ1-5
V: TRBV19
D: TRBD1

DNA: TGCGCCAGCACACGGCGAAGCGGGGAGAACACCGGGGAGCTGTTTTTT
CDR3: CASTRRSGENTGELFF
size: -
J: TRBJ2-2
V: TRBV4-3
D: TRBD2

DNA: TGTGCCAGCAGCCTGACTAGCGGGGGGGCCCAAGATACGCAGTATTTT
CDR3: CASSLTSGGAQDTQYF
size: -
J: TRBJ2-3
V: TRBV7-2
D: TRBD2